The sequence of this TCR beta chain was determined in a study of T cell responses to AZD1222 COVID-19 vaccine. Findings and limits, study-wide: Donors in the cohort were predominantly white British and more often female, and clonal diversity was possibly underestimated. In the spike-specific TCR repertoire, nearly half reportedly target unmutated variant regions. Only a handful of AZD1222 recipients, roughly 6 in all, had baseline seropositivity. When two AZD1222 doses had been given, Spike-specific TCR breadth and depth rose.

Notes on this clone: The target antigen is unknown.

Only in-frame clones appear in the TCRdb table, and some are missing; sequencing was by immunoSEQ multiplex PCR. The sample includes 150,000 or so clones, 85% to 90% seen only once; the top ten take around 4.5%. This sequence was found in an adult who received the MenACWY meningococcal vaccine as a control. Sequencing used peripheral blood, obtained 28 days after the second dose of the MenACWY control vaccine.

The CDR3 loop is CASSQGHQPQHF. CDR3 in DNA: TGTGCCAGCAGCCAAGGTCATCAGCCCCAGCATTTT. The chain has TRBV3-1 (or the pseudogene TRBV3-2) and TRBJ1-5; no definite D call. Trimming pared 1 base from V and 5 bases from J, leaving 3 bases between. CDR3 size: 12 residues. Germline loops: CDR1 LGHDT, CDR2 YNNKEL (reference sequence).